What follows is one T cell receptor (beta chain) and its context. Its specificity is unknown. This specimen belongs to a study of regulatory T cells in long-lasting Graves disease. Study details: A definition of persistent Graves' disease required over 5 years of antithyroid drugs plus positive TSH receptor antibodies. The study's findings and limits: Among the persistent patients, 2,500 to 3,500 public clonotypes were shared, more than the roughly 900 shared among new patients. Relative to newly diagnosed Graves' patients, persistent ones had lower TCR diversity. Rather than thyroid tissue, only peripheral blood underwent study.

The CDR3 is 12 residues long. Germline V gives CDR1 GTSNPN, CDR2 SVGIG (reference sequence). Trimming removed 2 bases from V and 9 bases from J, with 8 bases in between. The sample's time point: persistent/refractory GD, antithyroid drugs over 5 years with positive TRAb. The authors made the TCR library using RNA they extracted from PBMCs. HTBI primers from iRepertoire and Arm-PCR of CDR3 regions yielded the TCR beta libraries. TCRdb analysed the multiplex PCR reads with MiXCR anew, one entry per CDR3 protein. Of 310,000 or so distinct CDR3 sequences listed, under 25% were seen once; the top ten hold approximately 60%.

Sequences were derived from peripheral blood mononuclear cells (PBMCs), sampled when the disease was refractory, from a patient treated with antithyroid drugs. The origin of this receptor is a female donor with Graves disease. V gene TRBV30 combines with J gene TRBJ1-6; no clear D. The CDR3 region is CAWSPRRSPLHF. The CDR3 coding sequence is TGTGCCTGGAGTCCCCGGCGTTCACCCCTCCACTTT.